This T cell receptor beta chain comes out of a study of shared clonotypes between healthy human individuals. Overall study results and limits: Naive CD4 clonotypes were shared across a few donors at roughly 5.5%.

In germline, CDR1 is SQVTM, CDR2 ANQGSEA. V lost 4 bases and J lost 1, with 9 bases in between. This CDR3 region has 13 residues. Authors' methods: Quality scores were absent from the junction-only immunoSEQ sequences, so filtering differed. The repertoire was sequenced with immunoSEQ multiplex PCR; TCRdb's copy has only in-frame clones and lacks some. That table is the source of V, J and clone size, and D and trimming were worked out from the DNA. The profile shows roughly 640,000 clones, over 65% of them singletons. This clone was picked up a small number of times. Its matching antigen is unknown. All donors were Caucasian adults living in Nashville, Tennessee.

The chain combines TRBV29-1 with TRBJ2-3; maybe TRBD1 (6 bases). This sequence originates from a woman aged 30 to 39 in good health. The specimen sequenced was memory CD4+ T cells sorted from blood. The subset is: CD45RA-negative fraction. This CDR3 reads CSVVGAGTDTQYF. As DNA, the CDR3 is TGCAGCGTTGTGGGGGCTGGCACAGATACGCAGTATTTT.